Listed below are T cell receptor beta chains from one sample, sequenced in a study of beta chain features in type 1 diabetes. TCRdb's copy holds only in-frame clones and misses some; the assay was immunoSEQ multiplex PCR. The sample holds under 350,000 clones, approximately 25% seen once. Material for sequencing was naive CD4+ T cells from blood. These receptors originate from a young woman with type 1 diabetes. Each CDR3 is given with its conserved first and last residue. Each record gives: clone size, J gene, D gene, CDR3 length, V gene, CDR3 DNA, CDR3 protein. A D gene is named only where the DNA matches it firmly. Rows may omit the clone size; those that give it use once, few, many or a size class.

abundance: -
j_gene: TRBJ1-1
d_gene: TRBD1
len: 15
v_gene: TRBV4-1
CDR3nt: TGCGCCAGCAGCCAAGCCAGGGGACAGGGCACTGAAGCTTTCTTT
CDR3aa: CASSQARGQGTEAFF

abundance: -
j_gene: TRBJ1-2
d_gene: -
len: 13
v_gene: TRBV4-1
CDR3nt: TGCGCCAGCAGCCAAGGTCCGGGTGGGGGCTACACCTTC
CDR3aa: CASSQGPGGGYTF

abundance: few
j_gene: TRBJ2-1
d_gene: TRBD2
len: 16
v_gene: TRBV27
CDR3nt: TGTGCCAGCACCACAGCAGGCGGGAGCCCCCACAATGAGCAGTTCTTC
CDR3aa: CASTTAGGSPHNEQFF

abundance: few
j_gene: TRBJ2-6
d_gene: -
len: 16
v_gene: TRBV25-1
CDR3nt: TGTGCCAGCAGTGAATGGGAGTTCTCTGGGGCCAACGTCCTGACTTTC
CDR3aa: CASSEWEFSGANVLTF

abundance: -
j_gene: TRBJ2-7
d_gene: -
len: 12
v_gene: TRBV30
CDR3nt: TGTGCCTGGAAAGGACAACCTGCCGAGCAGTACTTC
CDR3aa: CAWKGQPAEQYF

abundance: few
j_gene: TRBJ2-5
d_gene: TRBD1
len: 14
v_gene: TRBV5-1
CDR3nt: TGCGCCAGCAGCTTCACAGGGGGACAAGAGACCCAGTACTTC
CDR3aa: CASSFTGGQETQYF

abundance: -
j_gene: TRBJ2-1
d_gene: TRBD2
len: 15
v_gene: TRBV7-9
CDR3nt: TGTGCCAGCAGCTTAGCGCGGGGGTCCTACAATGAGCAGTTCTTC
CDR3aa: CASSLARGSYNEQFF

abundance: -
j_gene: TRBJ2-7
d_gene: TRBD2
len: 14
v_gene: TRBV15
CDR3nt: TGTGCCACCAGCCCGAGGACTAGCGGCTACGAGCAGTACTTC
CDR3aa: CATSPRTSGYEQYF

abundance: few
j_gene: TRBJ2-3
d_gene: TRBD2
len: 16
v_gene: TRBV27
CDR3nt: TGTGCCAGCAGTCTAGGACTAGCGGAGGGGGAAGATACGCAGTATTTT
CDR3aa: CASSLGLAEGEDTQYF

abundance: -
j_gene: TRBJ2-1
d_gene: TRBD1
len: 15
v_gene: TRBV4-1
CDR3nt: TGCGCCAGCAGATCCGGGACAGGGGCGACCAATGAGCAGTTCTTC
CDR3aa: CASRSGTGATNEQFF

abundance: few
j_gene: TRBJ2-7
d_gene: TRBD2
len: 20
v_gene: TRBV27
CDR3nt: TGTGCCAGCAGTTTGGTCCCTGGGGGGACTAACACAAGATGGACCTACGAGCAGTACTTC
CDR3aa: CASSLVPGGTNTRWTYEQYF

abundance: -
j_gene: TRBJ2-5
d_gene: TRBD2
len: 13
v_gene: TRBV29-1
CDR3nt: TGCAGCGGACGACTAGCGGGGGGAGAGACCCAGTACTTC
CDR3aa: CSGRLAGGETQYF

abundance: -
j_gene: TRBJ1-1
d_gene: -
len: 15
v_gene: TRBV7-3
CDR3nt: TGTGCCAGCAGCCAGATGGGGGCTGCTAACACTGAAGCTTTCTTT
CDR3aa: CASSQMGAANTEAFF

abundance: -
j_gene: TRBJ2-1
d_gene: TRBD2
len: 13
v_gene: TRBV11-1
CDR3nt: TGTGCCAGCAGAGGAGCGGGATATAATGAGCAGTTCTTC
CDR3aa: CASRGAGYNEQFF

abundance: -
j_gene: TRBJ2-5
d_gene: TRBD1
len: 14
v_gene: TRBV5-1
CDR3nt: TGCGCCAGCAGTACCCAGGGGGCTCAAGAGACCCAGTACTTC
CDR3aa: CASSTQGAQETQYF

abundance: -
j_gene: TRBJ2-7
d_gene: TRBD2
len: 17
v_gene: TRBV4-1
CDR3nt: TGCGCCAGCAGCCAAGCCACGATGGGCGGGAGGTCCCACGAGCAGTACTTC
CDR3aa: CASSQATMGGRSHEQYF

abundance: -
j_gene: TRBJ2-1
d_gene: TRBD1
len: 16
v_gene: TRBV2
CDR3nt: TGTGCCAGCAGCCCGATTCACAGGGGGAACCGGAATGAGCAGTTCTTC
CDR3aa: CASSPIHRGNRNEQFF

abundance: -
j_gene: TRBJ1-2
d_gene: -
len: 17
v_gene: TRBV2
CDR3nt: TGTGCCAGCAGTGCCTTTTTAAACAGGGCGGGCCGGTTTGGCTACACCTTC
CDR3aa: CASSAFLNRAGRFGYTF

abundance: -
j_gene: TRBJ2-7
d_gene: TRBD2
len: 16
v_gene: TRBV6-1
CDR3nt: TGTGCCAGCAGTGTGGACGCGGGAGGGACTCACTACGAGCAGTACTTC
CDR3aa: CASSVDAGGTHYEQYF

abundance: -
j_gene: TRBJ1-5
d_gene: -
len: 13
v_gene: TRBV30
CDR3nt: TGTGCCCGGTCGGAGGGCCCTAATCAGCCCCAGCATTTT
CDR3aa: CARSEGPNQPQHF

abundance: -
j_gene: TRBJ1-2
d_gene: -
len: 13
v_gene: TRBV5-4
CDR3nt: TGTGCCAGCAGCTTGAAGGGGCTCTATGGCTACACCTTC
CDR3aa: CASSLKGLYGYTF

abundance: few
j_gene: TRBJ1-2
d_gene: -
len: 14
v_gene: TRBV4-1
CDR3nt: TGCGCCAGCAGCCGAGACAGGAGGAACTATGGCTACACCTTC
CDR3aa: CASSRDRRNYGYTF

abundance: -
j_gene: TRBJ1-4
d_gene: TRBD1
len: 14
v_gene: TRBV19
CDR3nt: TGTGCCAGTAGTTTCGGGACAGTCAATGAAAAACTGTTTTTT
CDR3aa: CASSFGTVNEKLFF

abundance: few
j_gene: TRBJ2-1
d_gene: TRBD2
len: 16
v_gene: TRBV6-1
CDR3nt: TGTGCCAGCAGTGAAGCTAGCGGGAGGCCCTACAATGAGCAGTTCTTC
CDR3aa: CASSEASGRPYNEQFF

abundance: -
j_gene: TRBJ2-5
d_gene: -
len: 17
v_gene: TRBV30
CDR3nt: TGTGCCTGGAGTGTAGGGCAGGGGAATAAATTGTTAGAGACCCAGTACTTC
CDR3aa: CAWSVGQGNKLLETQYF

abundance: few
j_gene: TRBJ2-7
d_gene: TRBD1
len: 14
v_gene: TRBV2
CDR3nt: TGTGCCAGCATGCTAGGACAGGGAACCTACGAGCAGTACTTC
CDR3aa: CASMLGQGTYEQYF

abundance: -
j_gene: TRBJ1-3
d_gene: -
len: 13
v_gene: TRBV7-6
CDR3nt: TGTGCCTCCAGGCAAAACTCTGGAAACACCATATATTTT
CDR3aa: CASRQNSGNTIYF

abundance: few
j_gene: TRBJ2-1
d_gene: -
len: 14
v_gene: TRBV29-1
CDR3nt: TGCAGCGTTGAATTGACAGGACCCTACAATGAGCAGTTCTTC
CDR3aa: CSVELTGPYNEQFF

abundance: few
j_gene: TRBJ2-3
d_gene: -
len: 15
v_gene: TRBV6-4
CDR3nt: TGTGCCAGCAGCGCCTTGGGGGGGGCCGCAGATACGCAGTATTTT
CDR3aa: CASSALGGAADTQYF

abundance: -
j_gene: TRBJ2-5
d_gene: -
len: 12
v_gene: TRBV18
CDR3nt: TGTGCCAGCTCACCAGAGGAAGAGACCCAGTACTTC
CDR3aa: CASSPEEETQYF

abundance: few
j_gene: TRBJ2-7
d_gene: TRBD1
len: 14
v_gene: TRBV30
CDR3nt: TGTGCCTGGACCATTGAGGGACAGGCCCACGAGCAGTACTTC
CDR3aa: CAWTIEGQAHEQYF

abundance: few
j_gene: TRBJ2-5
d_gene: -
len: 13
v_gene: TRBV5-6
CDR3nt: TGTGCCAGCAGCCTGCCGAAGCGGGAGACCCAGTACTTC
CDR3aa: CASSLPKRETQYF